These T cell receptor beta chains were read from a single sample in a study of blood T cell repertoires in COVID-19. Libraries were prepared by immunoSEQ multiplex PCR; TCRdb keeps only in-frame clonotypes and omits some of them. The sample yields about 110,000 clones, roughly 85% seen once. The source material was peripheral blood. The receptors were gathered from a woman between 55 and 75 years old with acute or convalescent COVID-19. The CDR3 runs from the conserved cysteine through the conserved F or W. The order of the fields is J gene, D gene, clone size, V gene, CDR3 DNA, CDR3 protein. A D gene is named only where the DNA matches it firmly. Only some rows state a clone size, as once, few, many or a class for expanded clones.

j_call: TRBJ1-5; d_call: -; clone_size: once; v_call: TRBV6-5; cdr3_nt: TGTGCCAGCAGCGGCAGGGAGGGCAATCAGCCCCAGCATTTT; cdr3_aa: CASSGREGNQPQHF
j_call: TRBJ2-1; d_call: -; clone_size: -; v_call: TRBV3-1/TRBV3-2; cdr3_nt: TGTGCCAGCCGAGTGGGACTTTCTTACAATGAGCAGTTCTTC; cdr3_aa: CASRVGLSYNEQFF
j_call: TRBJ2-5; d_call: TRBD2; clone_size: -; v_call: TRBV6-5; cdr3_nt: TGTGCCAGCAGCCAAGCGGGAGTAGGGACCCAGTACTTC; cdr3_aa: CASSQAGVGTQYF
j_call: TRBJ2-5; d_call: TRBD2; clone_size: once; v_call: TRBV5-4; cdr3_nt: TGTGCCAGCAGCTCGGCTAGCGGGAGAGGAGAGACCCAGTACTTC; cdr3_aa: CASSSASGRGETQYF
j_call: TRBJ1-4; d_call: TRBD1; clone_size: -; v_call: TRBV10-3; cdr3_nt: TGTGCCATCAGACGGGACAGGGCTGAAAAACTGTTTTTT; cdr3_aa: CAIRRDRAEKLFF
j_call: TRBJ2-1; d_call: TRBD2; clone_size: -; v_call: TRBV2; cdr3_nt: TGTGCCAGCAGTGAATTGTCGGGAGGGGGATACAATGAGCAGTTCTTC; cdr3_aa: CASSELSGGGYNEQFF
j_call: TRBJ1-1; d_call: TRBD1; clone_size: -; v_call: TRBV4-1; cdr3_nt: TGCGCCAGCAGCCAATTGGGCAGGGGGGTGACTGAAGCTTTCTTT; cdr3_aa: CASSQLGRGVTEAFF
j_call: TRBJ2-1; d_call: TRBD1; clone_size: -; v_call: TRBV28; cdr3_nt: TGTGCCAGCAGTTTCCACTTTCCCGGGACAGGGGGAGAAAGCTCCTACAATGAGCAGTTCTTC; cdr3_aa: CASSFHFPGTGGESSYNEQFF
j_call: TRBJ1-1; d_call: -; clone_size: -; v_call: TRBV7-2; cdr3_nt: TGTGCCAGCAGCGTAGTAACAGGGAAAACTGAAGCTTTCTTT; cdr3_aa: CASSVVTGKTEAFF
j_call: TRBJ2-3; d_call: -; clone_size: -; v_call: TRBV28; cdr3_nt: TGTGCCAGCAAAGCCAATACGCAGTATTTT; cdr3_aa: CASKANTQYF
j_call: TRBJ1-1; d_call: -; clone_size: -; v_call: TRBV4-2; cdr3_nt: TGTGCCAGCAGCCGGGGGACTGGGGACACTGAAGCTTTCTTT; cdr3_aa: CASSRGTGDTEAFF
j_call: TRBJ1-2; d_call: -; clone_size: -; v_call: TRBV7-8; cdr3_nt: TGTGCCAGCAGCTTGAATGGGGGAGGCGGCTACACCTTC; cdr3_aa: CASSLNGGGGYTF